This T cell receptor beta chain is from a study of CD8 T cells in Susac syndrome. RNA, at roughly 0.45 to 1 ug, was reverse transcribed with random hexamers. MiXCR was run by TCRdb on the immunoSEQ multiplex PCR reads, yielding one entry per CDR3 protein. The sample holds 150,000 to 190,000 distinct CDR3 sequences, approximately 96% seen once. The CDR3 length is 15 residues. With 3 bases removed from V and 4 bases from J, the gap between germline ends came to 16 bases. Germline V gene lookup returns CDR1 KGHSH and CDR2 LQKENI. This chain links TRBV18 with TRBJ2-7; possibly TRBD1 or TRBD2 for D (6 bases each). Input material: CD4+ T cells from PBMCs. The receptor's source is a human donor with Susac syndrome. The CDR3: CASSPVGGIPYEQYF. The CDR3 nucleotides are TGTGCCAGCTCACCCGTGGGGGGCATCCCTTACGAGCAGTACTTC. The variable domain in full, completed from reference TRBV18 and TRBJ2-7, reads NAGVMQNPRHLVRRRGQEARLRCSPMKGHSHVYWYRQLPEEGLKFMVYLQKENIIDESGMPKERFSAEFPKEGPSILRIQQVVRGDSAAYFCASSPVGGIPYEQYFGPGTRLTVT.